What follows are 13 T cell receptor beta chains derived from one specimen sequenced in a study of graft-versus-host responses after intestinal transplantation. These receptors are not linked to any known antigen. TCRdb's table, derived via immunoSEQ multiplex PCR, lists solely in-frame clones and lacks some. Among 95,000 to 130,000 clones listed, roughly nine tenths were seen once. The sequences come from unstimulated CD4+ T cells sorted from spleen or lymph node cells, collected before intestinal transplant. These receptors were obtained from a human donor who received an intestinal transplant.

This chain uses TRBV14 with TRBJ1-2; possibly TRBD1 for D (6 bases). The CDR3 has 16 residues. Germline assignment: CDR1 SGHDN and CDR2 FVKESK. The V gene lost 3 bases and the J gene lost 5 bases, with 19 bases spanning the gap. CDR3 protein: CASSHHGGQTFYGYTF. The DNA for the CDR3 is TGTGCCAGCAGCCATCACGGAGGACAGACTTTTTATGGCTACACCTTC.

This chain joins TRBV10-3 and TRBJ1-5; 7 bases align to TRBD1. From germline, CDR1 is ENHRY and CDR2 SYGVKD. The CDR3 spans 13 residues. With 10 bases clipped from V and 5 bases from J, the junction kept 8 bases outside the gene matches. The CDR3 coding sequence is TGTGCCACCCAACAGGGGTTGGATCAGCCCCAGCATTTT. As protein: CATQQGLDQPQHF.

This chain connects TRBV2 to TRBJ2-5; D gene unclear. This CDR3 contains 14 residues. V shed 4 bases and J shed 1 base, with 10 bases lying between them. CDR1 SNHLY and CDR2 FYNNEI come from the germline V gene. CDR3 amino acids: CASSALTSQETQYF. The CDR3 bases are TGTGCCAGCAGTGCACTAACATCCCAAGAGACCCAGTACTTC. The whole variable domain, remainder taken from reference TRBV2 and TRBJ2-5, is EPEVTQTPSHQVTQMGQEVILRCVPISNHLYFYWYRQILGQKVEFLVSFYNNEISEKSEIFDDQFSVERPDGSNFTLKIRSTKLEDSAMYFCASSALTSQETQYFGPGTRLLVL.

The V and J genes are TRBV7-2 and TRBJ2-5, with 8 bases lining up with TRBD2. The CDR3 is 18 amino acids. CDR1 is SGHTA, CDR2 FQGNSA, per germline. J lost 1 base, V lost 3 bases, and 13 bases had no gene match. The CDR3, as DNA: TGTGCCAGCAGCTTTCGTAGGCCACTTACTAGCGGCCAAGAGACCCAGTACTTC. This translates into CASSFRRPLTSGQETQYF.

This clone was observed a single time. The chain has TRBV10-3 and TRBJ2-3, with 7 bases identical to TRBD2. The V gene end was trimmed by 5 bases and the J gene end by 5 bases; junction bases not matched to a gene: 7. Germline assignment: CDR1 ENHRY and CDR2 SYGVKD. This CDR3 comprises 14 residues. CDR3 in amino acids: CAISWTSGGDTQYF. The CDR3 bases are TGTGCCATCAGTTGGACTAGTGGTGGAGATACGCAGTATTTT.

The CDR3 DNA is TGTGTCGCAACGGGAAACAATCAGCCCCAGCATTTT. It translates to CVATGNNQPQHF. V usage is TRBV28 and J usage is TRBJ1-5; D is unclear. Germline V gene lookup returns CDR1 MDHEN and CDR2 SYDVKM. The CDR3 is 12 amino acids.

This chain uses TRBV5-1 with TRBJ1-1, with 10 nucleotides matching TRBD1. V lost 1 base, J lost 4 bases, and 4 bases stayed unmatched. CDR3 length: 15 amino acids. Germline V gene sequence: CDR1 SGHRS, CDR2 YFSETQ. DNA of the CDR3: TGCGCCAGCAGCTTGACGGGACAGGGGACCACTGAAGCTTTCTTT. Protein sequence: CASSLTGQGTTEAFF.

J is TRBJ2-7 and V is TRBV6-5; D is unclear. V was shortened by 0 bases and J by 2 bases, with 8 bases between the two germline ends. Germline CDR1 reads MNHEY; CDR2 reads SVGAGI. This CDR3 has 14 amino acids. For the CDR3, the DNA is TGTGCCAGCAGTTACTCGAGAGAGGCCTACGAGCAGTACTTC. This sequence encodes CASSYSREAYEQYF.

The V and J genes are TRBV30 and TRBJ2-5; 7 positions agree with TRBD2. V trimming: 4 bases; J trimming: 1 base; junction bases outside the gene matches: 9. The V gene's germline CDR1 is GTSNPN and CDR2 SVGIG (reference sequence). This CDR3 contains 15 residues. CDR3: CAWNLAGRGQETQYF. CDR3 coding DNA: TGTGCCTGGAACCTCGCGGGGAGGGGCCAAGAGACCCAGTACTTC.

With regard to this clone: Other DNA sequences in the sample encode the same CDR3. The CDR3 protein is CASSQDSYNEQFF. The CDR3 nucleotides are TGTGCCAGCAGCCAAGACTCTTACAATGAGCAGTTCTTC. This chain connects TRBV7-2 to TRBJ2-1, with D unclear. The germline gives CDR1 SGHTA, CDR2 FQGNSA. V lost 5 bases and J lost 4, with 9 bases in between. This CDR3 region has 13 residues.

This rearrangement joins TRBV7-9 to TRBJ1-1; TRBD1 might be the D (5 bases). Trimming pared 5 bases from V and 5 bases from J, leaving 15 bases between. The CDR3 extends over 14 amino acids. Per the germline V gene, CDR1 is SEHNR and CDR2 is FQNEAQ (reference sequence). The DNA for the CDR3 is TGTGCCAGCAGCACACAAGCCCGGGGGACTGAAGCTTTCTTT. It yields the protein CASSTQARGTEAFF. The whole variable domain, filled in from reference TRBV7-9 and TRBJ1-1, reads DTGVSQNPRHKITKRGQNVTFRCDPISEHNRLYWYRQTLGQGPEFLTYFQNEAQLEKSRLLSDRFSAERPKGSFSTLEIQRTEQGDSAMYLCASSTQARGTEAFFGQGTRLTVV.

This clone was picked up one time. The J gene is TRBJ2-2, the V gene TRBV5-1, with TRBD2 identical over 7 bases. CDR1 and CDR2 (germline): SGHRS, YFSETQ. There are 11 residues in the CDR3. With V trimmed by 4 bases and J by 13 bases, 4 bases remained unmatched. The CDR3 bases are TGCGCCAGCAGCGTCTCGGGAGGGCTGTTTTTT. As protein: CASSVSGGLFF.

The chain links TRBV7-3 to TRBJ1-1, with 9 bases aligning to TRBD1. The germline V gene encodes CDR1 SGHTA and CDR2 FQGTGA. Trimming cost V 5 bases and J 6 bases; bases outside gene matches: 10. This CDR3 contains 15 residues. The CDR3 coding sequence is TGTGCCAGCAGCCAGGGGGGACAGGGCTCGTCTGAAGCTTTCTTT. Amino acids: CASSQGGQGSSEAFF.